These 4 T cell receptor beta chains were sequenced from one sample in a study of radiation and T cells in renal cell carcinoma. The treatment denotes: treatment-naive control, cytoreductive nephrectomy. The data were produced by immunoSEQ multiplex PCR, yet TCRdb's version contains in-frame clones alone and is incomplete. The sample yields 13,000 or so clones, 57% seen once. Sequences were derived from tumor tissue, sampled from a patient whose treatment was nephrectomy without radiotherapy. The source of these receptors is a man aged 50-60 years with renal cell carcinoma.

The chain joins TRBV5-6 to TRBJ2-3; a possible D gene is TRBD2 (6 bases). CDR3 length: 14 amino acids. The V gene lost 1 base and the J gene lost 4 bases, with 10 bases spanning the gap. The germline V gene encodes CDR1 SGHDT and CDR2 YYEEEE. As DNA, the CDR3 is TGTGCCAGCAGCTTGATTGGGGAGGCAGATACGCAGTATTTT. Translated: CASSLIGEADTQYF.

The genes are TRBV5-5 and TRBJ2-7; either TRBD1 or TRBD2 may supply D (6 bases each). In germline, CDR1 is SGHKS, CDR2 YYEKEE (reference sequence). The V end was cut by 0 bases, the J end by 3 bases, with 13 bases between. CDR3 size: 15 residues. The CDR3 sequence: CASSLELGGFYEQYF. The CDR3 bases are TGTGCCAGCAGCTTGGAGTTAGGGGGGTTCTACGAGCAGTACTTC.

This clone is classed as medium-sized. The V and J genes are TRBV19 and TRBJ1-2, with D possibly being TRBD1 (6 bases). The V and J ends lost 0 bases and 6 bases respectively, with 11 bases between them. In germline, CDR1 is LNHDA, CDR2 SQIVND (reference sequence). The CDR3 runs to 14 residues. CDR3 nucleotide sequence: TGTGCCAGTAGTATAGACAGGGGTGAGCATGGCTACACCTTC. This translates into CASSIDRGEHGYTF.

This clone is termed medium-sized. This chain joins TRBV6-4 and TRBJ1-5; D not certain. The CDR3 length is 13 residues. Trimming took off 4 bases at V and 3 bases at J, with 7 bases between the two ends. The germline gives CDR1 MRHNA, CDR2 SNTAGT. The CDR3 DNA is TGTGCCAGCAGTGGGAGAATCAATCAGCCCCAGCATTTT. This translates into CASSGRINQPQHF.